The clone carrying this T cell receptor (beta chain) is a singleton in its sample. These data come from a study of CD8 T cells in Susac syndrome. Germline V gene lookup returns CDR1 SGDLS and CDR2 YYNGEE. CDR3 size: 15 residues. The trim removed 3 bases at V and 7 bases at J, leaving 9 bases unmatched. Reverse transcription used about 0.45 to 1 ug RNA and random hexamers. Multiplex immunoSEQ PCR targeted 54 Vbeta and 13 Jbeta TCR beta segments. TCRdb processed the immunoSEQ multiplex PCR reads anew with MiXCR; each CDR3 protein has one entry. The table lists some 260,000 distinct CDR3 sequences, 70% to 90% of them singletons.

The chain combines TRBV9 with TRBJ1-4; TRBD1 aligns across 7 bases. The receptor comes from a human donor with multiple sclerosis. Source material: CD8+ T cells from PBMCs. In DNA, the CDR3 is TGTGCCAGCAGCGACGAGACAGGGTTGGGTGAAAAACTGTTTTTT. It specifies CASSDETGLGEKLFF.